The clone carrying this TCR beta chain was detected once. Its cognate antigen is unknown. This specimen belongs to a study of blood T cells in healthy people across ages. As for the study in general: About one barcoded beta molecule per two T cells was the capture yield of template switching. General study points: It was held that the diversity estimates obtained from one million T cells were underestimates.

V shed 2 bases, J shed 5 bases, and the junction held 12 bases outside the gene matches. Germline values: CDR1 SGHAT, CDR2 FQNNGV. The CDR3 extends over 16 amino acids. Together with a sample-barcoded 5' primer, a J-beta primer mix was included in a second PCR lasting about 6 to 11 cycles. In TCRdb, the 5' RACE reads were re-called with MiXCR into one record per CDR3 protein. The repertoire has 550,000 to 600,000 distinct CDR3 sequences, around half of them found once; the top ten carry about 26%. This chain joins TRBV11-2 and TRBJ2-7; 7 nucleotides match TRBD2. The TCR originated in a man older than 75 in good health. Sequencing was performed on blood. CDR3 in amino acids: CASSLSGGSGFNEQYF. In nucleotides, the CDR3 is TGTGCCAGCAGCTTATCAGGCGGGAGTGGCTTCAACGAGCAGTACTTC. Variable domain in full (rest from reference TRBV11-2 and TRBJ2-7): EAGVAQSPRYKIIEKRQSVAFWCNPISGHATLYWYQQILGQGPKLLIQFQNNGVVDDSQLPKDRFSAERLKGVDSTLKIQPAKLEDSAVYLCASSLSGGSGFNEQYFGPGTRLTVT.